The next 2 T cell receptor beta chains were all read from a single sample in a study of blood T cell repertoires in COVID-19. Clones were read by immunoSEQ multiplex PCR, and TCRdb kept only the in-frame ones, dropping some. The sample includes about 240,000 clones, 70% to 90% seen only once; the top ten take 0.65% to 0.95%. The sample comprised peripheral blood. These receptors came from a woman younger than 45 with acute or convalescent COVID-19.

The V call is TRBV12-5, the J call TRBJ2-7; D is unresolved. Germline V lookup: CDR1 LGHNT, CDR2 FRNRAP. The CDR3 spans 11 residues. Trimming shortened V by 10 bases and J by 7 bases, and 14 bases separated the two germline ends. The DNA of the CDR3 is TGTGCTAACCCCTTACCGGGTGAGCAGTACTTC. Translated: CANPLPGEQYF.

This chain joins TRBV30 and TRBJ1-2; 9 bases map to TRBD1. CDR1 is GTSNPN and CDR2 is SVGIG in the germline V gene (reference sequence). The CDR3 sequence is 13 residues long. Trimming cost V 2 bases and J 7 bases; bases outside gene matches: 5. CDR3 protein: CAWSQQGAGGYTF. In DNA form, the CDR3 reads TGTGCCTGGAGTCAACAGGGGGCGGGTGGCTACACCTTC.